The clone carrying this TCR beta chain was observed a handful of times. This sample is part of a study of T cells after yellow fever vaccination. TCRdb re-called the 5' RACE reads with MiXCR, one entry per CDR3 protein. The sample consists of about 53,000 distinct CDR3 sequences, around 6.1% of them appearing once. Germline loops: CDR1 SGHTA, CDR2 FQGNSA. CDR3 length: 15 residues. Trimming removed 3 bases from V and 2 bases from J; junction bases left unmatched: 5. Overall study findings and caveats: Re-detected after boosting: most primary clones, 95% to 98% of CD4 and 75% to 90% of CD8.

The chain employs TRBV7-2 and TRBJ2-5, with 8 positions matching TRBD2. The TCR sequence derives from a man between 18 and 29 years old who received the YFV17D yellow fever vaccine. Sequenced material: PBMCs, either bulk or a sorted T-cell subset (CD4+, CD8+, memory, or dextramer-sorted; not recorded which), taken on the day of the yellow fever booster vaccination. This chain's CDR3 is CASSLGLVRQETQYF. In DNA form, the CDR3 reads TGTGCCAGCAGCTTGGGACTAGTAAGGCAAGAGACCCAGTACTTC.